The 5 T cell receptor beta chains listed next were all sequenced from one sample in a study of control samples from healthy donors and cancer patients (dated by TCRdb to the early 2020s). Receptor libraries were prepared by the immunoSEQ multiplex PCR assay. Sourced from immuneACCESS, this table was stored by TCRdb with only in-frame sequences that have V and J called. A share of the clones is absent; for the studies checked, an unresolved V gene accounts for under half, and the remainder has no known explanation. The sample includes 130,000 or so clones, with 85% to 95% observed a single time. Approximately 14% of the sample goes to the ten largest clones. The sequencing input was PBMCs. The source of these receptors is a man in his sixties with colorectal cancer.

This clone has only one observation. The CDR3: CASSRQGPNTEAFF. CDR3 in DNA: TGTGCCAGTAGTCGGCAGGGGCCGAACACTGAAGCTTTCTTT. The chain recombines TRBV19 with TRBJ1-1, with TRBD1 as a possible D gene (6 bases). V lost 5 bases, J lost 1 base, and 11 bases lay in between. Germline CDR1 is LNHDA and CDR2 is SQIVND (reference sequence). This CDR3 comprises 14 residues.

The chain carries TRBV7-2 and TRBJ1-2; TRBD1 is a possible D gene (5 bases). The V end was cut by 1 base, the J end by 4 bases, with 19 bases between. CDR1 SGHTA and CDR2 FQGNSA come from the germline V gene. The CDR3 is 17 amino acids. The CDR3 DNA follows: TGTGCCAGCAGCTTAGGTTCAACAGGCTCCTTTAGCTATGGCTACACCTTC. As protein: CASSLGSTGSFSYGYTF.

The CDR3 loop reads CASSLAGRSESYNSPLHF. In DNA form, the CDR3 reads TGCGCCAGCAGCTTGGCGGGCAGGTCGGAATCCTATAATTCACCCCTCCACTTT. This chain joins TRBV5-1 and TRBJ1-6; no reliable D call. The V and J ends lost 0 bases and 1 base respectively, with 14 bases between them. Germline values: CDR1 SGHRS, CDR2 YFSETQ. The CDR3 consists of 18 residues.

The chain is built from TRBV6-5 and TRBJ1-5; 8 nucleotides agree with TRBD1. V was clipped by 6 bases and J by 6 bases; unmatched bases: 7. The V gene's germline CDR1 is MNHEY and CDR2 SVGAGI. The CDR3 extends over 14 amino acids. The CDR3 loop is CASSFDRGVQPQHF. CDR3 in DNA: TGTGCCAGCAGCTTTGACAGGGGTGTTCAGCCCCAGCATTTT.

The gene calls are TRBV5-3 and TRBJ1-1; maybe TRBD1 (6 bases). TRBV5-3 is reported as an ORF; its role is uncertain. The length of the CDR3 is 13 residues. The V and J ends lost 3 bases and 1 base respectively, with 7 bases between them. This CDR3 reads CARSSGQNTEAFF. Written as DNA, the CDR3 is TGTGCCAGAAGCTCGGGACAGAACACTGAAGCTTTCTTT.